Listed below are T cell receptor beta chains from one sample, sequenced in a study of somatic mutations in cytotoxic T cells in rheumatoid arthritis. The protocol was immunoSEQ multiplex PCR, while the TCRdb copy is restricted to in-frame clones and leaves out a portion. The data show 8,000 to 9,500 clones, with about 80% seen just once and around 36% held by the top ten. The sample comprised CD8+ T cells sorted from blood. The receptors stem from a woman aged 50 to 60 in good health. Both conserved end residues are trimmed from each CDR3. Fields, in order: V gene, J gene, D gene, CDR3 length, CDR3 protein. The D gene is left open where the match is weak.

v_gene: TRBV4-3; j_gene: TRBJ1-1; d_gene: -; len: 13; CDR3aa: ASSQMPTENTEAF
v_gene: TRBV5-1; j_gene: TRBJ2-1; d_gene: TRBD1; len: 15; CDR3aa: ASSTQPGTAPRSEQF
v_gene: TRBV10-3; j_gene: TRBJ1-4; d_gene: -; len: 12; CDR3aa: AISAGDIHEKLF
v_gene: TRBV9; j_gene: TRBJ2-3; d_gene: TRBD2; len: 14; CDR3aa: ASSAGLAGDTDTQY
v_gene: TRBV7-3; j_gene: TRBJ2-1; d_gene: TRBD1; len: 13; CDR3aa: ASSKGADSYNEQF
v_gene: TRBV10-3; j_gene: TRBJ1-6; d_gene: -; len: 13; CDR3aa: AISESRQAASPLH
v_gene: TRBV27; j_gene: TRBJ2-7; d_gene: TRBD1; len: 12; CDR3aa: ASSPGTGGHEQY
v_gene: TRBV7-9; j_gene: TRBJ2-1; d_gene: TRBD2; len: 14; CDR3aa: ASSFMVAGFYNEQF
v_gene: TRBV11-2; j_gene: TRBJ2-3; d_gene: TRBD2; len: 16; CDR3aa: ASSLALIAGGPTDTQY
v_gene: TRBV29-1; j_gene: TRBJ1-1; d_gene: -; len: 13; CDR3aa: SVDAGSFMNTEAF
v_gene: TRBV25-1; j_gene: TRBJ2-7; d_gene: -; len: 11; CDR3aa: ASRRQGTYEQY
v_gene: TRBV27; j_gene: TRBJ2-7; d_gene: -; len: 11; CDR3aa: ASSLFEATEQY
v_gene: TRBV4-1; j_gene: TRBJ2-1; d_gene: -; len: 12; CDR3aa: ASSQGPGRQQSF
v_gene: TRBV4-3; j_gene: TRBJ2-5; d_gene: -; len: 13; CDR3aa: ASSQDGLSQETQY
v_gene: TRBV5-6; j_gene: TRBJ1-1; d_gene: -; len: 12; CDR3aa: ASSLATGNTEAF